This T cell receptor (beta chain) was retrieved from a study of neurological immune-mediated disorders. The cell input for sorted libraries was 950,000 to 1,000,000, and those cells were CD4+ or CD8+ T cells. This clonotype was seen at least ten times. Antigen unknown. The study, taken as a whole, reports: Private repertoires in all groups were suggested by the absence of shared CDR3 amino acid sequences among expanded clones across subjects.

The cDNA was generated through 5'RACE incorporating 10-nucleotide random UMIs. Sequencing runs each generated in excess of 190 million TCR-beta sequences derived from 15-18 subjects. MiXCR, run by TCRdb on the 5' RACE reads, gives a single entry per CDR3 protein. This table has about 38,000 distinct CDR3 sequences, around a tenth appearing once. Sequenced: CD4+ T cells from blood. The sequence was obtained from a woman between 25 and 40 years old with HTLV-1-associated myelopathy (HAM/TSP).

The CDR3 is CASTLRNSPLHF. The CDR3 DNA reads TGTGCCAGCACCCTAAGGAATTCACCCCTCCACTTT. This chain uses TRBV28 with TRBJ1-6, with D unclear. Trimming removed 7 bases at V and 7 bases at J, with 8 bases between. From germline, CDR1 is MDHEN and CDR2 SYDVKM. The CDR3 spans 12 residues.